This T cell receptor (beta chain) was sequenced in a study of shared clonotypes between healthy human individuals. Sequencing used immunoSEQ multiplex PCR; TCRdb keeps in-frame clones, though not all of them. This table holds 650,000 to 700,000 clones, 90% found once. CDR1 is LNHDA, CDR2 SQIVND, per germline (reference sequence). The CDR3 has 16 amino acids. V was pared by 3 bases and J by 2 bases, with 14 bases between. Sequencing was done on a sample of memory CD8+ T cells from PBMCs. The sample's subset: CD45RO+ cells pooled with CCR7-negative TemRA cells. The V call is TRBV19, the J call TRBJ1-5; weak D call: TRBD1 (5 bases). The receptor was derived from a man in his late teens or twenties in good health. Some clones in this sample may be carry-over from other donors' samples. The CDR3 sequence is CASSMGGAWGNQPQHF. For the CDR3, the DNA is TGTGCCAGTAGTATGGGTGGGGCTTGGGGCAATCAGCCCCAGCATTTT. Using reference TRBV19 and TRBJ1-5 for the parts outside the CDR3, the full variable domain is DGGITQSPKYLFRKEGQNVTLSCEQNLNHDAMYWYRQDPGQGLRLIYYSQIVNDFQKGDIAEGYSVSREKKESFPLTVTSAQKNPTAFYLCASSMGGAWGNQPQHFGDGTRLSIL.